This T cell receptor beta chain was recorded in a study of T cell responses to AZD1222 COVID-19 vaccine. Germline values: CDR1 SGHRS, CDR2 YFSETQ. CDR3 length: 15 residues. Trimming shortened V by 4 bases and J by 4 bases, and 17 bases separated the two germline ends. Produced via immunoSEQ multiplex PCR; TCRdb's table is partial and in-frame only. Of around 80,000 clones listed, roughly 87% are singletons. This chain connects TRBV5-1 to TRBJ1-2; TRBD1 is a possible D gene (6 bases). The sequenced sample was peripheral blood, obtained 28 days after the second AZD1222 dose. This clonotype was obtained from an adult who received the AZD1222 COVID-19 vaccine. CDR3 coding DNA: TGCGCCAGCAGCAACGAAGGGGGGCACGGCTATGGCTACACCTTC. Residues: CASSNEGGHGYGYTF.